This paragraph covers one TCR beta chain sequence. This clone has a single count. Its antigen remains unidentified. Qualities for individual bases were not recorded, and no much larger clone is one base off. After around ten days of culture, CD4+ T cells were isolated with the EasySep CD4+ T cell isolation kit. Each participant got two doses of an mRNA SARS-CoV-2 vaccine, either BNT162b2 or mRNA-1273. Negative nucleocapsid antibody results before and after vaccination confirmed that the healthy vaccine recipients had no prior SARS-CoV-2 infection. Half of the culture medium was replaced with fresh IL-2-containing medium on days 3 and 7. Unless noted otherwise, every peptide stimulation condition was grown in triplicate wells. Using Ficoll-Paque Plus gradient centrifugation, PBMC were separated from whole blood and then either used fresh or cryopreserved at -140C. The QIAamp micro DNA kit was used to extract genomic DNA from the cultured CD4+ T cells.

The method behind the library was the immunoSEQ multiplex PCR assay. DNA from the cultured, isolated CD4+ T cells was subjected to TCR beta CDR3 sequencing. From the authors' description of their analysis: Non-productive TCR sequences were discarded, and reads were trimmed to the CDR3 region, with only CDR3s of 7 or more amino acids retained. The MANAFEST web app was used to pick out antigen-specific clonotypes by comparing their expansion in peptide wells with that in reference cultures. For clones to be considered positive, expansion at FDR<0.05 versus reference and all other wells, an odds ratio above 5, and a frequency above 0.1% in two replicate wells were required. Clonotypes significantly expanded in SARS-CoV-2 spike wells and in at least one common cold coronavirus spike condition were defined as cross-reactive. CDR3 similarity was assessed by Levenshtein distance with the stringdist R package, and unrooted trees were built with ape in R 3.6.1. TCRdb retrieved this table from immuneACCESS and kept in-frame rearrangements only. Not all clones are present; in checked studies, unresolved V genes account for under half, and no reason is known for the remainder. V and J calls plus clone size are reproduced from that table; the DNA served to infer D and trimming. This sample has tens of thousands of clones in its table, and around 70% of those were observed once. The ten largest make up 2.2% of the sample.

This sample stems from a study of vaccination effects on CD4 cells after COVID-19 (dated by TCRdb to 2022 to 2024). For context, the study as a whole: In the ViraFEST assay, PBMC were stimulated with viral peptide pools, and TCR sequencing was then used to find antigen-specific CD4+ T cell clonotypes based on their expansion. A total of around eleven COVID-19 convalescent patients and a handful of SARS-CoV-2-naive healthy vaccine recipients were included in the full study. Post-vaccine samples across the study were collected a median of 72 days after the second dose, with a range of 14 to 241. In the study, cultures from other donors were sequenced using the Oncomine TCR Beta short-read assay on an Illumina iSeq 100. SARS-CoV-2 spike-specific CD4+ TCR repertoires were compared before and after mRNA vaccination in COVID-19 convalescent patients and in infection-naive vaccine recipients. Around 2 million PBMC per well were cultured in IMDM with 5% human AB serum, roughly 10 IU/ml IL-2 and gentamicin, plus 10 ug/ml peptides. Broad study findings and their caveats: Limitations of the study were the small number of convalescent patients and the absence of early post-infection timepoints. Among healthy vaccine recipients, nearly all vaccine-induced clones were SARS-CoV-2 mono-reactive, and just 1 of 255 was cross-reactive with common cold coronaviruses. Clones induced by infection and clones induced by vaccination both contracted markedly at late timepoints after vaccination, which fits with T cell responses waning over time.

The sample in question was CD4+ T cells from PBMCs cultured without peptide, obtained after COVID-19 vaccination. This clonotype was obtained from a human donor who received a COVID-19 vaccine.

Here is the DNA: TGTGCCAGCACCTTTGGAAAGAGGGGGGGCGCCAAAAACATTCAGTACTTC. Its translation is CASTFGKRGGAKNIQYF. The chain was built from TRBV28 and TRBJ2-4; tentative D gene TRBD2, with 7 bases matching. V loses 7 bases of germline sequence and J loses 1 base, and the interval between the two ends is 20 bases. From cysteine to phenylalanine, the CDR3 is 17 amino acids long. The only DNA kept is the CDR3, 51 bases in frame from the first base. The germline V gene gives CDR1 as MDHEN and CDR2 as SYDVKM.